Shown below are 29 T cell receptor beta chains from a single sample sequenced in a study of blood T cell repertoires in COVID-19. TCRdb's table, derived via immunoSEQ multiplex PCR, lists solely in-frame clones and lacks some. The repertoire includes fewer than 150,000 clones, more than 80% of them detected once, and about 7% sits in the top ten. Sequencing was carried out using peripheral blood. These receptors originate from a human donor in a cohort sampled during active COVID-19.

The chain combines TRBV3-1 (or the pseudogene TRBV3-2) with TRBJ2-7; 7 bases are a match to TRBD1. Germline V gene data show CDR1 as LGHDT and CDR2 as YNNKEL (reference sequence). The CDR3 extends over 16 amino acids. The V gene end was trimmed by 1 base and the J gene end by 4 bases; junction bases not matched to a gene: 10. CDR3 nucleotide sequence: TGTGCCAGCAGCCAAGCTCCGGGACAGCTACTTTACGAGCAGTACTTC. Protein sequence: CASSQAPGQLLYEQYF.

V and J are TRBV6-5 and TRBJ2-5; D remains unclear. The V end was cut by 7 bases, the J end by 5 bases, with 8 bases between. The CDR3 spans 11 residues. CDR1 is MNHEY and CDR2 is SVGAGI in the germline V gene. DNA of the CDR3: TGTGCCAGCACCGAGTGGGAGACCCAGTACTTC. Translating gives CASTEWETQYF.

CDR3 nucleotides: TGCGCCAGCAGCTCGGACCCGACTAGCGCGAGCACAGATACGCAGTATTTT. This translates into CASSSDPTSASTDTQYF. This chain links TRBV5-1 with TRBJ2-3, with 8 nucleotides matching TRBD2. From germline, CDR1 is SGHRS and CDR2 YFSETQ. This CDR3 contains 17 residues. The trim removed 3 bases at V and 0 bases at J, leaving 9 bases unmatched.

The V call is TRBV6-9, the J call TRBJ2-5, with 13 positions matching TRBD2. V gave up 4 bases and J gave up 4 bases; unmatched junction bases: 6. The CDR3 sequence is 16 residues long. Germline CDR1 MNHGY, CDR2 SVAAGI. The CDR3 nucleotides read TGTGCCAGCAGTTTCACTAGCGGGGGGGCTTTAGAGACCCAGTACTTC. Its protein is CASSFTSGGALETQYF.

The chain is built from TRBV5-4 and TRBJ2-3; 8 positions agree with TRBD2. V lost 10 bases and J lost 2; bases outside the gene matches: 9. The CDR3 has 14 amino acids. Germline CDR1 reads SGHNT; CDR2 reads YYREEE (reference sequence). For the CDR3, the DNA is TGTGCCGGGAGTCGGGGGGGGGACACAGATACGCAGTATTTT. Translation: CAGSRGGDTDTQYF.

This sequence joins TRBV12-3 or TRBV12-4 and TRBJ2-5; possible D gene TRBD1, 6 bases. The CDR3 spans 13 residues. V was shortened by 5 bases and J by 7 bases, with 14 bases between the two germline ends. The CDR3 sequence is CASSQRQGGTQYF. CDR3 in DNA: TGTGCCAGCAGTCAAAGACAAGGGGGGACCCAGTACTTC.

V gene TRBV2 combines with J gene TRBJ1-5; 8 positions match TRBD1. In germline, CDR1 is SNHLY, CDR2 FYNNEI. CDR3 length: 14 amino acids. Losses at the gene ends were 8 bases for V and 7 bases for J; bases not matched to a gene: 10. The CDR3 nucleotides read TGTGCCAGCGTCGACAGGGGCGAGAGCCAGCCCCAGCATTTT. Protein: CASVDRGESQPQHF. Looking up the rest from reference TRBV2 and TRBJ1-5 gives the full variable domain: EPEVTQTPSHQVTQMGQEVILRCVPISNHLYFYWYRQILGQKVEFLVSFYNNEISEKSEIFDDQFSVERPDGSNFTLKIRSTKLEDSAMYFCASVDRGESQPQHFGDGTRLSIL.

In this sample, this clone turned up a few times. This rearrangement joins TRBV19 to TRBJ2-7, with no clear D. Trimming stripped 5 bases from V and 4 bases from J, with 15 bases between. Germline CDR1 and CDR2: LNHDA and SQIVND (reference sequence). The CDR3 sequence is 14 residues long. In nucleotides, the CDR3 is TGTGCCAGTAGTGCAGAGTCTGCGGAATACGAGCAGTACTTC. Amino acid sequence: CASSAESAEYEQYF.

This clone was counted at least ten times. The rearrangement links TRBV9 to TRBJ1-2, with D maybe TRBD1 (6 bases). This CDR3 has 13 residues. Trimming removed 5 bases at V and 4 bases at J, with 12 bases between. CDR1 is SGDLS, CDR2 YYNGEE, per germline. The CDR3 DNA reads TGTGCCAGCAGGCAGGGAGGGGGCTATGGCTACACCTTC. Its protein product is CASRQGGGYGYTF.

V usage is TRBV12-5 and J usage is TRBJ1-2; maybe TRBD1 (5 bases). The CDR3 is 16 amino acids. Between the trimmed V and J ends, which lost 0 bases and 6 bases, there was a span of 17 bases. The germline V gene has CDR1 LGHNT and CDR2 FRNRAP. CDR3 amino acids: CASGLVVGRTRDGYTF. CDR3 bases: TGTGCTAGTGGTTTGGTCGTGGGAAGGACACGGGATGGCTACACCTTC.

The V gene is TRBV7-2, the J gene TRBJ1-1; the D is unclear. V was clipped by 1 base and J by 4 bases, with 4 bases between them. The CDR3 is 12 residues long. Germline-derived CDR1 and CDR2 are SGHTA and FQGNSA. DNA of the CDR3: TGTGCCAGCAGCTTAGATATCACTGAAGCTTTCTTT. The encoded protein is CASSLDITEAFF. Full variable domain (outside the CDR3, taken from reference TRBV7-2 and TRBJ1-1): GAGVSQSPSNKVTEKGKDVELRCDPISGHTALYWYRQSLGQGLEFLIYFQGNSAPDKSGLPSDRFSAERTGGSVSTLTIQRTQQEDSAVYLCASSLDITEAFFGQGTRLTVV.

The chain has TRBV28 and TRBJ2-7; 9 positions agree with TRBD1. V shed 5 bases, J shed 2 bases, and the junction held 7 bases outside the gene matches. The CDR3 runs to 15 residues. CDR1 and CDR2 (germline): MDHEN, SYDVKM. DNA of the CDR3: TGTGCCAGCAGTCTTCCCGGGACAGGGACCTACGAGCAGTACTTC. It yields the protein CASSLPGTGTYEQYF.

The DNA for the CDR3 is TGTGCCAGCAGTTACCCGTTTGACAGGGACACTGAAGCTTTCTTT. Its protein product is CASSYPFDRDTEAFF. This rearrangement joins TRBV6-6 to TRBJ1-1; TRBD1 aligns across 7 bases. The CDR3 contains 15 residues. CDR1 MNHNY and CDR2 SVGAGI come from the germline V gene (reference sequence). J lost 3 bases, V lost 2 bases, and 6 bases had no gene match.

This rearrangement joins TRBV6-6 to TRBJ1-1, with TRBD1 as a possible D gene (5 bases). The CDR3 has 14 amino acids. Deletions cut 5 bases from V and 1 base from J, with 11 bases between. Germline V gene data show CDR1 as MNHNY and CDR2 as SVGAGI (reference sequence). CDR3 coding DNA: TGTGCCAGCAGTACAGAACAGGAGAACACTGAAGCTTTCTTT. Translation: CASSTEQENTEAFF.

CDR3 sequence: CASSRYTGNYGYTF. The CDR3 DNA sequence: TGCGCCAGCAGCCGATACACAGGGAACTATGGCTACACCTTC. V and J are TRBV4-3 and TRBJ1-2; maybe TRBD1 (6 bases). Germline V CDR1 and CDR2: LGHNA, YSLEER. V lost 4 bases and J lost 2, with 11 bases in between. The CDR3 is made up of 14 amino acids.

V is TRBV4-2 and J is TRBJ1-4; 7 nucleotides match TRBD1. CDR3 length: 15 amino acids. Trimming at V came to 2 bases and at J to 7 bases, leaving 7 bases not matched to a gene. Germline lookup yields CDR1 LGHNA and CDR2 YNFKEQ. CDR3 bases: TGTGCCAGCAGCCAATTACAGGGGACCGGTGAAAAACTGTTTTTT. Its protein product is CASSQLQGTGEKLFF.

This chain links TRBV5-1 with TRBJ2-7, with D tentatively TRBD2 (6 bases). There are 13 residues in the CDR3. Per the germline V gene, CDR1 is SGHRS and CDR2 is YFSETQ. V lost 4 bases to trimming and J lost 4 bases, with 12 bases between them. In nucleotides, the CDR3 is TGCGCCAGCAGCCCCGGGGAGGAGTACGAGCAGTACTTC. Translation gives CASSPGEEYEQYF.

This sequence joins TRBV5-1 and TRBJ1-3; D is unresolved. With 2 bases removed from V and 2 bases from J, the gap between germline ends came to 11 bases. The CDR3 sequence is 15 residues long. Germline CDR1 reads SGHRS; CDR2 reads YFSETQ. Here the CDR3 reads CASSLSQEPGNTIYF. CDR3 nucleotide sequence: TGCGCCAGCAGCTTATCCCAGGAACCTGGAAACACCATATATTTT.

V usage is TRBV11-1 and J usage is TRBJ2-2; possibly TRBD2 for D (5 bases). Trimming pared 3 bases from V and 3 bases from J, leaving 8 bases between. Germline V lookup: CDR1 SGHAT, CDR2 FQDESV (reference sequence). There are 14 residues in the CDR3. DNA of the CDR3: TGTGCCAGCAGCTTCCGGGGTCACACCGGGGAGCTGTTTTTT. Protein product: CASSFRGHTGELFF.

V usage is TRBV9 and J usage is TRBJ1-4, with 8 bases lining up with TRBD1. Trimming took 0 bases from V and 4 from J; bases not matched to a gene: 8. This CDR3 comprises 17 residues. Germline V lookup: CDR1 SGDLS, CDR2 YYNGEE. Here the CDR3 DNA reads TGTGCCAGCAGCGTAGGCACAGGGGGTGGAGGTAATGAAAAACTGTTTTTT. Encoded protein: CASSVGTGGGGNEKLFF.

J is TRBJ2-3 and V is TRBV3-1 (or the pseudogene TRBV3-2); 10 bases match TRBD2. Looked up from germline, CDR1 is LGHDT and CDR2 is YNNKEL (reference sequence). Unmatched junction bases numbered 4, after V lost 3 bases and J lost 4 bases. The CDR3 is 15 amino acids. Here the CDR3 reads CASSQASGGPDTQYF. In nucleotides, the CDR3 is TGTGCCAGCAGCCAGGCTAGCGGGGGTCCAGATACGCAGTATTTT.

The CDR3 DNA reads as TGTGCCAGCAGCTCCATTCGGACAGGGGAAGGAGAGACCCAGTACTTC. Its protein is CASSSIRTGEGETQYF. The genes are TRBV5-5 and TRBJ2-5; 9 nucleotides match TRBD1. This CDR3 comprises 16 residues. With 3 bases clipped from V and 4 bases from J, the junction kept 10 bases outside the gene matches. Germline-derived CDR1 and CDR2 are SGHKS and YYEKEE (reference sequence).

The chain couples TRBV19 to TRBJ1-4; D call uncertain. V was pared by 0 bases and J by 13 bases, with 12 bases between. Germline lookup yields CDR1 LNHDA and CDR2 SQIVND (reference sequence). The CDR3 consists of 13 residues. CDR3 in DNA: TGTGCCAGTAGTATAGACACCAGCACGGGACTGTTTTTT. It yields the protein CASSIDTSTGLFF. Using reference TRBV19 and TRBJ1-4 for the parts outside the CDR3, the full variable domain is DGGITQSPKYLFRKEGQNVTLSCEQNLNHDAMYWYRQDPGQGLRLIYYSQIVNDFQKGDIAEGYSVSREKKESFPLTVTSAQKNPTAFYLCASSIDTSTGLFFGSGTQLSVL.

The V call is TRBV18, the J call TRBJ2-3; 10 bases align to TRBD2. This CDR3 comprises 17 residues. CDR1 KGHSH and CDR2 LQKENI come from the germline V gene. The junction had 4 bases not matched to a gene; V was cut back by 0 bases and J by 1 base. CDR3 DNA: TGTGCCAGCTCACCACCAAACCTAGCGGGGGGCACAGATACGCAGTATTTT. This gives the protein CASSPPNLAGGTDTQYF. The variable domain in full, with the rest retrieved from reference TRBV18 and TRBJ2-3, is NAGVMQNPRHLVRRRGQEARLRCSPMKGHSHVYWYRQLPEEGLKFMVYLQKENIIDESGMPKERFSAEFPKEGPSILRIQQVVRGDSAAYFCASSPPNLAGGTDTQYFGPGTRLTVL.

The chain carries TRBV10-3 and TRBJ2-3; 7 positions match TRBD2. V lost 11 bases and J lost 1; bases outside the gene matches: 9. The length of the CDR3 is 14 residues. The germline CDR1 and CDR2 sequences are ENHRY and SYGVKD. CDR3 DNA sequence: TGTGCCGCGACCTCTAGCGGTCGCACAGATACGCAGTATTTT. The encoded protein is CAATSSGRTDTQYF.

The V gene is TRBV19, the J gene TRBJ2-2; 11 bases are a match to TRBD1. From germline, CDR1 is LNHDA and CDR2 SQIVND (reference sequence). This CDR3 is 16 amino acids long. V lost 8 bases and J lost 7; bases outside the gene matches: 12. The CDR3 coding sequence is TGTGCCAGTGGTCCATCGGGACAGGGGGTTGTCGGGGAGCTGTTTTTT. Residues: CASGPSGQGVVGELFF.

This chain links TRBV7-2 with TRBJ2-1; 10 nucleotides agree with TRBD2. This CDR3 has 13 amino acids. With V trimmed by 0 bases and J by 14 bases, 4 bases remained unmatched. In germline, CDR1 is SGHTA, CDR2 FQGNSA. CDR3 in DNA: TGTGCCAGCAGCTTAGCCCTAGCGGGGGCGAAGTTCTTC. Its protein is CASSLALAGAKFF.

The V call is TRBV14, the J call TRBJ1-6; the match to TRBD1 covers 11 bases. Looked up from germline, CDR1 is SGHDN and CDR2 is FVKESK. Trimming cost V 4 bases and J 8 bases; bases outside gene matches: 4. The CDR3 is 15 amino acids. The CDR3 region is CASSRGQGVDSPLHF. The CDR3 region has the DNA TGTGCCAGCAGCCGGGGACAGGGGGTTGATTCACCCCTCCACTTT.

The V and J genes are TRBV4-2 and TRBJ2-1; TRBD1 agrees at 9 bases. V lost 0 bases to trimming and J lost 4 bases; unmatched junction nucleotides: 10. The CDR3 is 18 residues long. Per the germline V gene, CDR1 is LGHNA and CDR2 is YNFKEQ. CDR3 sequence (DNA): TGTGCCAGCAGCCAAGACCCGGTAGGGACAGGGATATACAATGAGCAGTTCTTC. Translated: CASSQDPVGTGIYNEQFF.